The TCR beta chain under discussion was sequenced for a study of blood T cell repertoires in COVID-19. About the research overall: Whether acute or convalescent, the COVID-19 samples came from the United States, Italy and Spain. T cells, B-cell-depleted T cells, or PBMCs supplied cDNA or gDNA.

Germline V gene data show CDR1 as SGHNT and CDR2 as YYREEE (reference sequence). V was cut by 5 bases and J by 8 bases, with 20 bases left in between. The CDR3 consists of 15 residues. Per the original data handling: Amplifying reference gene primers gave estimates of nucleated cell counts. Produced via immunoSEQ multiplex PCR; TCRdb's table is partial and in-frame only. The DNA was the basis for D and trimming; V, J and clone size are from that table. This sample has 150,000 to 200,000 clones; around 91% occur once, and the top ten carry 0.62%. What was sequenced was peripheral blood. The sequence was obtained from a man aged 50 or older with acute or convalescent COVID-19. The rearrangement links TRBV5-4 to TRBJ2-1, with D possibly being TRBD2 (5 bases). The DNA of the CDR3 is TGTGCCAGCAGTCCTCCCTCTCCTGAGGGTCATGAGCAGTTCTTC. Translation gives CASSPPSPEGHEQFF.